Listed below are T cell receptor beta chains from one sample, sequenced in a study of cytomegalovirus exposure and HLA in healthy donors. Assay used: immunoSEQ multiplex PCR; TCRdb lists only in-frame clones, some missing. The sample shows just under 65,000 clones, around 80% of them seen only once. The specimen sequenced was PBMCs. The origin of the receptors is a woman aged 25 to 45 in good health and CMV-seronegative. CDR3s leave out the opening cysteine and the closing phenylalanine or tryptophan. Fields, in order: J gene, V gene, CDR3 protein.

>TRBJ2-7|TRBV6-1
ASSDPLLYEQY
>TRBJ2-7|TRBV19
ASSMGEGSFEQY
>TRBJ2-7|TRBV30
AWSVGGLGYEQY
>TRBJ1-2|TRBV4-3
ASSREQGSNYGYT
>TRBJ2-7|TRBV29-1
SVEATTGTGTRYEQY
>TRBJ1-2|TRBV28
ASSFGQGDGYT
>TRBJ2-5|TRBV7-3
ASSLLGGEETQY
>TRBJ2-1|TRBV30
AFQPTPAGGPHEQF
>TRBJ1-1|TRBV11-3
ASSLGGERTEAF
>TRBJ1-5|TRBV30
AWSLDRGLNQPQH
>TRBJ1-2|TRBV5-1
ASSLTGESTGYT
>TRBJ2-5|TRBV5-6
ASSLESPRTQY
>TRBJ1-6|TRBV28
ASSPQGDGSPLH
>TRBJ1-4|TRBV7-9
ASSKEPGTREKLF
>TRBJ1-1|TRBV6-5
ASSYGGSTEAF